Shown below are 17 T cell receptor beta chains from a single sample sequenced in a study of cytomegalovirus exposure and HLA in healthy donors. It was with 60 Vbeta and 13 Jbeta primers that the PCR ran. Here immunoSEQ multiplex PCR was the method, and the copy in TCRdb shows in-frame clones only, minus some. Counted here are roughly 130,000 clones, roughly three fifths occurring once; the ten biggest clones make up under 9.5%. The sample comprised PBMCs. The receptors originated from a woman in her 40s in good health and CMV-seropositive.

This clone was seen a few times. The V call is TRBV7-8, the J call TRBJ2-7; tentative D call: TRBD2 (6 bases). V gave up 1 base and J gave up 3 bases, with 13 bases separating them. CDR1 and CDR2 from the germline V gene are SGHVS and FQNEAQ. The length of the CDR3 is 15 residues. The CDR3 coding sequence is TGTGCCAGCAGCTTAGGGGCTGGGGGACTCTACGAGCAGTACTTC. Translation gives CASSLGAGGLYEQYF. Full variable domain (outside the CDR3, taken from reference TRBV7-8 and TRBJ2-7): GAGVSQSPRYKVAKRGQDVALRCDPISGHVSLFWYQQALGQGPEFLTYFQNEAQLDKSGLPSDRFFAERPEGSVSTLKIQRTQQEDSAVYLCASSLGAGGLYEQYFGPGTRLTVT.

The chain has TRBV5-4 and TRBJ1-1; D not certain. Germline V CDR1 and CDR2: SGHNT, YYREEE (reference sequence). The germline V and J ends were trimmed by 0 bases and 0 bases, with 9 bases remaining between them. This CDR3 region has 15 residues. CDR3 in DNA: TGTGCCAGCAGCTTGGATCCCGGGATGAACACTGAAGCTTTCTTT. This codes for CASSLDPGMNTEAFF. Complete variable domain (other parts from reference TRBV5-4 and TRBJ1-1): ETGVTQSPTHLIKTRGQQVTLRCSSQSGHNTVSWYQQALGQGPQFIFQYYREEENGRGNFPPRFSGLQFPNYSSELNVNALELDDSALYLCASSLDPGMNTEAFFGQGTRLTVV.

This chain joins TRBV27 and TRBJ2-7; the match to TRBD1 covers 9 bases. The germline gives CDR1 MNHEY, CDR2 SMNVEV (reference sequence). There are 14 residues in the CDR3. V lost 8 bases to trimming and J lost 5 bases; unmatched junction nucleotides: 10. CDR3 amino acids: CASGGTGRINEQYF. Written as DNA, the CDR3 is TGTGCCAGCGGGGGGACAGGGAGGATAAACGAGCAGTACTTC.

The CDR3 region is CSVEADRGLPGANVLTF. In DNA, the CDR3 is TGCAGCGTTGAAGCGGACAGGGGGTTGCCTGGGGCCAACGTCCTGACTTTC. This chain links TRBV29-1 with TRBJ2-6, with 10 bases that match TRBD1. The CDR3 spans 17 residues. From germline, CDR1 is SQVTM and CDR2 ANQGSEA. With V trimmed by 1 base and J by 2 bases, 5 bases remained unmatched.

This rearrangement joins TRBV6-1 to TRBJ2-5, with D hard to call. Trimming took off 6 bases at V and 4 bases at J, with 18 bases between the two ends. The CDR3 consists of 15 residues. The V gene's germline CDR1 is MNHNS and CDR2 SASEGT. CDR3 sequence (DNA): TGTGCCAGCAGCGCCGAGGTCGGGTACCCAGAGACCCAGTACTTC. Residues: CASSAEVGYPETQYF.

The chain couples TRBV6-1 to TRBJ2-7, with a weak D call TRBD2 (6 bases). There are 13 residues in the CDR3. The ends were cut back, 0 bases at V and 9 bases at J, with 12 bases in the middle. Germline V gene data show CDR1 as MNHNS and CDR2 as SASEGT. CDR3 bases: TGTGCCAGCAGTGAAGCACCGGGGGTAAGGCAGTACTTC. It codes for CASSEAPGVRQYF.

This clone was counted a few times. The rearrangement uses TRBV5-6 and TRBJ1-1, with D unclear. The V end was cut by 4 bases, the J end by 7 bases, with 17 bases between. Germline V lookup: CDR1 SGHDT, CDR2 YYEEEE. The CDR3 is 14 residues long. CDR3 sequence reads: CASSPRRESDEAFF. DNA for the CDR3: TGTGCCAGCAGCCCGCGGAGGGAAAGTGATGAAGCTTTCTTT.

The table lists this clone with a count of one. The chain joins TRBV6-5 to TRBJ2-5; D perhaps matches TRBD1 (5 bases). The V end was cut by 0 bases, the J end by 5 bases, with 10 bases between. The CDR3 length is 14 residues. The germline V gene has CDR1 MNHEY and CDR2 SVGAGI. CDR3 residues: CASSYSQAGETQYF. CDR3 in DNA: TGTGCCAGCAGTTACTCACAGGCCGGGGAGACCCAGTACTTC.

The CDR3, as DNA: TGTGCCACCAGCAGAGATACCCGGGTGAATGGCTACACCTTC. Encoded protein: CATSRDTRVNGYTF. The V and J genes are TRBV15 and TRBJ1-2; D is ambiguous. The germline gives CDR1 LNHNV, CDR2 YYDKDF (reference sequence). Deletions cut 0 bases from V and 6 bases from J, with 11 bases between. This CDR3 is 14 amino acids long.

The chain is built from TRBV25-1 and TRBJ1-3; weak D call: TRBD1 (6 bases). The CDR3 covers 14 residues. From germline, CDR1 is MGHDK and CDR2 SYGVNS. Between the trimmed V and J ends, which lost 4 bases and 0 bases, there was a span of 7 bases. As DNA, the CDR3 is TGTGCCAGCAGTGTGGGACACTCTGGAAACACCATATATTTT. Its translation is CASSVGHSGNTIYF.

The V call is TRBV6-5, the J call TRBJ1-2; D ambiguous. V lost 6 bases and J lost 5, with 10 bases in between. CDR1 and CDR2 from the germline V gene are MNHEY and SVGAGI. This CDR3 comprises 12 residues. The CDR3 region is CASSLVDYGYTF. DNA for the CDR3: TGTGCCAGCAGCTTAGTAGATTATGGCTACACCTTC.

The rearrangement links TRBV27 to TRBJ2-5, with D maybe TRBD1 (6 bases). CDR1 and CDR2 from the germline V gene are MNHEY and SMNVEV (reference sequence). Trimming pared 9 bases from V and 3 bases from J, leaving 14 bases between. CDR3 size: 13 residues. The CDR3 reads CASQGYGKETQYF. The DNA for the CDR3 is TGTGCCAGTCAGGGGTACGGTAAAGAGACCCAGTACTTC.

CDR3 region: CASTNPPGEAFF. In DNA form, the CDR3 reads TGTGCCAGCACTAACCCGCCAGGTGAAGCTTTCTTT. The V gene is TRBV6-5, the J gene TRBJ1-1; D remains ambiguous. Germline CDR1 and CDR2: MNHEY and SVGAGI. CDR3 length: 12 amino acids. Trimming cost V 7 bases and J 7 bases, with 13 bases left between them.

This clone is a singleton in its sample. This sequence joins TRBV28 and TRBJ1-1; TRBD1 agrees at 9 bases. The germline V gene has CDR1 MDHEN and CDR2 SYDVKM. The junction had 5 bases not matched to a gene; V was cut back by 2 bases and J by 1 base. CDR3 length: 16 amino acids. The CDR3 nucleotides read TGTGCCAGCAGTTTACTAACAGGGGGCGGGAACACTGAAGCTTTCTTT. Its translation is CASSLLTGGGNTEAFF. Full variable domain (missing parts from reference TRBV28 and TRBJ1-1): DVKVTQSSRYLVKRTGEKVFLECVQDMDHENMFWYRQDPGLGLRLIYFSYDVKMKEKGDIPEGYSVSREKKERFSLILESASTNQTSMYLCASSLLTGGGNTEAFFGQGTRLTVV.

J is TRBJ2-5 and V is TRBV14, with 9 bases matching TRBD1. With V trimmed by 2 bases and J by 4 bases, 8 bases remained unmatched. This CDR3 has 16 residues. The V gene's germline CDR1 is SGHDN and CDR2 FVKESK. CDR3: CASSQLGQGFRETQYF. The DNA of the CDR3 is TGTGCCAGCAGCCAACTAGGACAGGGGTTTAGAGAGACCCAGTACTTC.

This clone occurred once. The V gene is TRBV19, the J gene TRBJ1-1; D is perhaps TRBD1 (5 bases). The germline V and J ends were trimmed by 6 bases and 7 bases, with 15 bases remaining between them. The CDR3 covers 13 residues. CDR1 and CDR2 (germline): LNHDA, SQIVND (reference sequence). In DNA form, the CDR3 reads TGTGCCAGTAGCCGGGGGGTGTCAAGTGAAGCTTTCTTT. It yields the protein CASSRGVSSEAFF. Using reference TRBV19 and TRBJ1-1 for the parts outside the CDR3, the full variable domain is DGGITQSPKYLFRKEGQNVTLSCEQNLNHDAMYWYRQDPGQGLRLIYYSQIVNDFQKGDIAEGYSVSREKKESFPLTVTSAQKNPTAFYLCASSRGVSSEAFFGQGTRLTVV.

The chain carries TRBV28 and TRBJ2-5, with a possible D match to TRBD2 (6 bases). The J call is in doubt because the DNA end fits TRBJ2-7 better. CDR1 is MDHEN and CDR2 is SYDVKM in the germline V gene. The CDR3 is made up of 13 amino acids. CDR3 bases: TGTGCCAGCAGTTTACGGGGGTCCTACGAGCAGTACTTC. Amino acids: CASSLRGSYEQYF.